Below, 27 T cell receptor beta chains from the same sample are listed, as sequenced in a study of CD8+ T cells in alopecia areata. Cells that came from pooled cutaneous lymph nodes were sorted using CD4, CD8alpha, NKG2D, NKG2ACE and other markers. RNA was isolated and reverse transcribed to cDNA, the sequencing template. Clones were sequenced by immunoSEQ multiplex PCR, and TCRdb holds only the in-frame ones, with some missing. The sample gives about 300,000 clones, none seen only once, and the top ten clones hold 0.9% to 1.5%. The sample was CD4+ T cells sorted from a lymph node. These receptors came from a C3H/HeJ mouse with alopecia areata. Mouse MHC haplotype: H2-k.

This clone was seen more than once but under ten times. Genes here carry mouse names. The read ends 3 residues early relative to the CDR3; the germline J gene fills the gap. The rearrangement joins TRBV19 to TRBJ1-6; TRBD1 agrees at 7 bases. TRBJ1-6 is labeled an ORF, and its function is uncertain. The CDR3 spans 14 residues. From germline, CDR1 is FNHDT and CDR2 SITEND (reference sequence). The trim removed 5 bases at V and 4 bases at J, leaving 3 bases unmatched. The sequenced CDR3 bases are TGTGCCAGCAGCGCGGGACAGTATAATTCGCCC. Residues: CASSAGQYNSP. The full CDR3 protein is CASSAGQYNSPLYF.

This clone has ten or more counts. Mouse gene names apply. With the read ending 4 residues before the CDR3 end, the germline J gene is used to fill in that end. The sample carries other DNA sequences with the same CDR3. The chain joins TRBV19 to TRBJ1-1; TRBD1 might be the D (5 bases). There are 12 residues in the CDR3. The V gene's germline CDR1 is FNHDT and CDR2 SITEND (reference sequence). The ends were cut back, 5 bases at V and 0 bases at J, with 5 bases in the middle. The sequenced CDR3 bases are TGTGCCAGCAGGACAGCAAACACA. Protein sequence: CASRTANT. The whole CDR3 sequence is CASRTANTEVFF.

This clone was counted only a few times. Germline and genes: mouse. The read terminates 3 residues ahead of where the CDR3 ends, so the germline J gene completes it. The chain employs TRBV13-1 and TRBJ1-6; tentative D call: TRBD1 (6 bases). TRBJ1-6 is reported as an ORF; its role is uncertain. From germline, CDR1 is NSHNY and CDR2 SYGAGN. The CDR3 extends over 15 amino acids. With 3 bases removed from V and 3 bases from J, the gap between germline ends came to 10 bases. The covered CDR3 bases are TGTGCCAGCAGTGCTCGGACAGACTATAATTCGCCC. Its translation is CASSARTDYNSP. The CDR3 as a whole reads CASSARTDYNSPLYF.

There are a few counts of this clone. Genes here carry mouse names. The sequenced fragment ends 4 residues before the CDR3 boundary, so the rest is inferred from the germline J gene. This CDR3 is also generated by other DNA sequences in the sample. The rearrangement uses TRBV19 and TRBJ2-1; 10 nucleotides match TRBD1. The CDR3 contains 14 residues. CDR1 and CDR2 (germline): FNHDT, SITEND (reference sequence). V trimming: 2 bases; J trimming: 5 bases; junction bases outside the gene matches: 1. CDR3 bases read: TGTGCCAGCAGTATCGGGACAGGGGATGCT. Translated, it gives CASSIGTGDA. The full CDR3 sequence reads CASSIGTGDAEQFF.

About this clone: Gene names follow the mouse nomenclature. The CDR3 end lies 4 residues beyond the end of the read and is filled in from the germline J gene. The chain joins TRBV13-1 to TRBJ2-3, with 12 bases fitting TRBD2. V gave up 5 bases and J gave up 2 bases; unmatched junction bases: 3. CDR1 is NSHNY and CDR2 is SYGAGN in the germline V gene. The CDR3 loop spans 15 amino acids. CDR3 DNA, as far as it was read: TGTGCCAGCAGAGGGACTGGGGGGCCTGCAGAA. Amino acid sequence: CASRGTGGPAE. The CDR3 in full is CASRGTGGPAETLYF.

Points on this clone: All gene names here are mouse names. The read ends 4 residues shy of where the CDR3 ends; the end is completed using the germline J gene. This chain uses TRBV17 with TRBJ1-1; weak D call: TRBD1 (5 bases). Germline V CDR1 and CDR2: MNHDT, YYDKIL. This CDR3 is 13 amino acids long. The sequenced part of the CDR3 DNA is TGTGCTAGCAGTAGCCCAGGGAGGACA. This codes for CASSSPGRT. The CDR3 as a whole reads CASSSPGRTEVFF.

On this clone: Mouse germline and gene names are used. With the read ending 4 residues before the CDR3 end, the germline J gene is used to fill in that end. Other DNA sequences in this specimen translate into the identical CDR3. This chain uses TRBV31 with TRBJ2-5, with 7 bases matching TRBD1. The germline gives CDR1 GKSSPN, CDR2 SITVG. The CDR3 covers 13 residues. CDR3 sequence reads: CAWSLGTEDTQYF. The DNA read from the CDR3 is TGTGCCTGGAGTCTGGGGACAGAAGAC.

On this clone: Gene names refer to mouse genes. The read stops 4 residues short of the end of the CDR3; the missing end is completed from the germline J gene. The chain has TRBV13-1 and TRBJ1-1; possibly TRBD1 for D (5 bases). CDR3 length equals 12 residues. The germline V gene has CDR1 NSHNY and CDR2 SYGAGN. The part of the CDR3 DNA that was read is TGTGCCAGCAGTGCAGACAGACTA. Translating it yields CASSADRL. The CDR3 in its entirety is CASSADRLEVFF.

This clone was detected many times. Gene labels here are mouse ones. The CDR3 end is not reached by the read, which stops 4 residues before it; the germline J gene fills it in. Other DNA sequences in the sample encode the same CDR3. The gene calls are TRBV13-1 and TRBJ2-3, with D perhaps TRBD1 (6 bases). Germline values: CDR1 NSHNY, CDR2 SYGAGN. V dropped 2 bases and J dropped 0 bases, with 10 bases sitting between them. The CDR3 totals 15 residues. The CDR3 spells CASSEEGGSAETLYF. The DNA read from the CDR3 is TGTGCCAGCAGTGAAGAAGGGGGTAGTGCAGAA.

This clone was picked up a small number of times. Mouse names are used for the genes. The read stops 4 residues short of the end of the CDR3; the missing end is completed from the germline J gene. The identical CDR3 is also encoded by other nucleotide sequences in the sample. The V gene is TRBV1, the J gene TRBJ2-5; weak D call: TRBD2 (6 bases). This CDR3 contains 15 residues. Germline V gives CDR1 NSQYPW, CDR2 LRSPGD (reference sequence). V gave up 2 bases and J gave up 2 bases, with 11 bases separating them. The DNA read from the CDR3 is TGCACCTGCAGTGCACCGGGGGGTCGCCAAGAC. It is translated as CTCSAPGGRQD. From start to end, the CDR3 is CTCSAPGGRQDTQYF.

As to this clone: A much larger clone differs from this one at a single base, so this may be a read error. Gene names follow the mouse nomenclature. Read data end 4 residues before the CDR3 end; the end is taken from the germline J gene. The V call is TRBV13-1, the J call TRBJ2-1, with 10 bases identical to TRBD2. The CDR3 is 13 residues long. Germline CDR1 and CDR2: NSHNY and SYGAGN. J was trimmed by 6 bases and V by 5 bases; bases with no gene match: 2. Incomplete CDR3 DNA: TGTGCCAGCAGAGACTGGGGGGCTGCT. This encodes CASRDWGAA. The whole CDR3 protein reads CASRDWGAAEQFF.

This clone was seen a few times. Mouse germline and gene names are used. CDR3 DNA (partial): TGTGCCAGCAGTGCAGGGGGCACCGGG. It specifies CASSAGGTG. The entire CDR3 is CASSAGGTGQLYF. J is TRBJ2-2 and V is TRBV13-1; TRBD1 matches at 7 bases. The CDR3 goes on 4 residues after the read ends, and that part is filled in from the germline J gene. The CDR3 sequence is 13 residues long. Germline V gives CDR1 NSHNY, CDR2 SYGAGN. V was pared by 3 bases and J by 4 bases, with 0 bases of the junction left unmatched.

Of note for this clone: Gene names refer to mouse genes. The read terminates 4 residues ahead of where the CDR3 ends, so the germline J gene completes it. Distinct nucleotide sequences in the sample also encode this CDR3. This chain connects TRBV19 to TRBJ2-5; D might be TRBD2 (5 bases). The V end lost 2 bases, the J end lost 1 base, and 8 bases lay between the germline ends. The CDR3 spans 14 residues. Germline CDR1 and CDR2: FNHDT and SITEND (reference sequence). The CDR3 region is CASSILGDQDTQYF. The sequenced CDR3 bases are TGTGCCAGCAGTATCCTGGGAGACCAAGAC.

The sample holds a few counts of this clone. Any gene name here is a mouse gene name. With the read ending 4 residues before the CDR3 end, the germline J gene is used to fill in that end. The chain combines TRBV17 with TRBJ1-1; TRBD1 aligns across 7 bases. This CDR3 region has 14 residues. Trimming took 3 bases from V and 1 from J; bases not matched to a gene: 2. The V gene's germline CDR1 is MNHDT and CDR2 YYDKIL. CDR3 sequence reads: CASSRRGLNTEVFF. Incomplete CDR3 DNA: TGTGCTAGCAGTAGGAGGGGGCTGAACACA.

Only a few counts were recorded for this clone. The listed genes are named as in mouse. The read halts 4 residues ahead of the CDR3 end, with the missing end drawn from the germline J gene. The V and J genes are TRBV31 and TRBJ2-3; 9 bases agree with TRBD1. V was pared by 1 base and J by 1 base, with 6 bases of the junction left unmatched. The CDR3 has 16 amino acids. Germline V gives CDR1 GKSSPN, CDR2 SITVG. The chain's CDR3 is CAWSPRTGAGAETLYF. The DNA read from the CDR3 is TGTGCCTGGAGTCCACGGACAGGGGCAGGTGCAGAA.

In this sample, this clone turned up a few times. Gene names are mouse gene names. The sequenced fragment ends 4 residues before the CDR3 boundary, so the rest is inferred from the germline J gene. The same CDR3 arises from other DNA sequences in this sample as well. The genes are TRBV13-1 and TRBJ2-1; D may be TRBD1 (5 bases). Germline V gene data show CDR1 as NSHNY and CDR2 as SYGAGN. The CDR3 extends over 15 amino acids. V was clipped by 0 bases and J by 1 base, with 8 bases between them. The sequenced part of the CDR3 DNA is TGTGCCAGCAGTGATGCAGGGAGAAACTATGCT. Translating gives CASSDAGRNYA. In full, the CDR3 is CASSDAGRNYAEQFF.

On this clone: Gene names and germline match the mouse. From the germline J gene comes the end of the CDR3, since the read stops 4 residues before it. The chain joins TRBV13-1 to TRBJ2-5; TRBD1 matches at 7 bases. Germline assignment: CDR1 NSHNY and CDR2 SYGAGN. This CDR3 is 15 amino acids long. Trimming removed 2 bases from V and 3 bases from J; junction bases left unmatched: 6. The CDR3 here is CASSESRDRQDTQYF. Incomplete CDR3 DNA: TGTGCCAGCAGTGAAAGCCGGGACAGACAAGAC.

With respect to this clone: Here the gene names and germline are mouse. The read stops 4 residues short of the end of the CDR3; the missing end is completed from the germline J gene. V usage is TRBV31 and J usage is TRBJ2-7; D not certain. Per the germline V gene, CDR1 is GKSSPN and CDR2 is SITVG. V dropped 1 base and J dropped 3 bases, with 7 bases sitting between them. The CDR3 loop spans 12 amino acids. The chain's CDR3 is CAWSHSLYEQYF. The DNA read from the CDR3 is TGTGCCTGGAGTCACAGCCTCTAT.

The table lists this clone with a few counts. Germline and genes here are mouse. Other DNA sequences in the sample encode the same CDR3. CDR3 loop: CASSRLASAETLYF. The sequenced part of the CDR3 DNA is TGTGCCAGCAGTAGACTGGCTAGTGCAGAA. The rearrangement uses TRBV13-3 and TRBJ2-3; TRBD2 might be the D (6 bases). The read halts 4 residues ahead of the CDR3 end, with the missing end drawn from the germline J gene. Germline CDR1 is NNHDY and CDR2 is SYVADS. V was cut by 4 bases and J by 0 bases, with 9 bases left in between. CDR3 length: 14 residues.

This clone has a handful of counts. The genes and germline here are from mouse. The read falls 4 residues short of the CDR3 end, and the missing part is taken from the germline J gene. The chain is built from TRBV5 and TRBJ2-7; 10 bases fit TRBD2. Germline CDR1 is LGHNA and CDR2 is YNLKQL (reference sequence). Trimming at V came to 4 bases and at J to 3 bases, leaving 3 bases not matched to a gene. The CDR3 covers 14 residues. The part of the CDR3 DNA that was read is TGTGCCAGCAGCCCCGGGACTGGGGACTAT. Protein sequence: CASSPGTGDY. The whole CDR3 region reads CASSPGTGDYEQYF.

This clone was counted only a few times. Mouse gene names apply. The CDR3 end falls 3 residues outside the read, so it is completed with the germline J gene. This chain connects TRBV1 to TRBJ1-6, with D hard to call. TRBJ1-6 is an open reading frame whose function is uncertain. This CDR3 is built from 14 residues. The germline gives CDR1 NSQYPW, CDR2 LRSPGD (reference sequence). The covered CDR3 bases are TGCACCTGCAGTGCAGATAACAGAAACACCGGC. Protein product: CTCSADNRNTG. The complete CDR3 protein is CTCSADNRNTGLYF.

A few counts support this clone. Here the gene names and germline are mouse. The read stops 4 residues short of the end of the CDR3; the missing end is completed from the germline J gene. This chain links TRBV13-1 with TRBJ2-2, with 8 bases fitting TRBD2. The CDR3 has 17 amino acids. Germline assignment: CDR1 NSHNY and CDR2 SYGAGN. V dropped 4 bases and J dropped 0; count of bases not matched to a gene: 8. The sequenced CDR3 bases are TGTGCCAGCAGTCGCCTTACTGGGGGTTCAAACACCGGG. It encodes CASSRLTGGSNTG. The full-length CDR3 reads as CASSRLTGGSNTGQLYF.

About this clone: The genes and germline here are from mouse. This specimen includes other DNA sequences encoding the same CDR3. The CDR3 sequence: CASSEGGPNYAEQFF. The covered CDR3 bases are TGTGCCAGCAGTGAGGGGGGCCCTAACTATGCT. The chain couples TRBV13-1 to TRBJ2-1; D might be TRBD2 (7 bases). The read falls 4 residues short of the CDR3 end, and the missing part is taken from the germline J gene. CDR1 and CDR2 from the germline V gene are NSHNY and SYGAGN. With 2 bases removed from V and 0 bases from J, the gap between germline ends came to 9 bases. The CDR3 has 15 amino acids.

A remark on this clone: The germline and genes are mouse ones. The sequence runs out 4 residues before the end of the CDR3; the remainder is reconstructed from the germline J gene. V and J are TRBV19 and TRBJ2-1; D might be TRBD1 (7 bases). Germline V lookup: CDR1 FNHDT, CDR2 SITEND (reference sequence). The CDR3 covers 14 residues. V shed 2 bases and J shed 5 bases, with 11 bases lying between them. The sequenced CDR3 bases are TGTGCCAGCAGTATGGCCAGGGGGGATGCT. Amino acids: CASSMARGDA. The CDR3 in its entirety is CASSMARGDAEQFF.

This clone has a handful of counts. The genes are named according to mouse. The read stops 3 residues short of the end of the CDR3; the missing end is completed from the germline J gene. The gene calls are TRBV13-1 and TRBJ1-6, with 9 nucleotides matching TRBD1. TRBJ1-6 is annotated as an ORF whose role is uncertain. The V segment lost 4 bases and the J segment 0 bases; nucleotides outside the gene matches: 8. The CDR3 is 18 amino acids. From germline, CDR1 is NSHNY and CDR2 SYGAGN. Incomplete CDR3 DNA: TGTGCCAGCAGTCTGGACAGGGGCCACAATTCCTATAATTCGCCC. Protein sequence: CASSLDRGHNSYNSP. In full, the CDR3 is CASSLDRGHNSYNSPLYF.

Remarks on this clone: Mouse gene names apply. The read comes to an end 4 residues before the CDR3 does, leaving the germline J gene to fill in the end. This rearrangement joins TRBV19 to TRBJ2-1, with 8 bases lining up with TRBD2. V was clipped by 0 bases and J by 6 bases; unmatched bases: 8. CDR3 length: 16 residues. The V gene's germline CDR1 is FNHDT and CDR2 SITEND (reference sequence). The sequenced CDR3 bases are TGTGCCAGCAGTATAGCTACGGGGGGGCGCAGTGCT. This encodes CASSIATGGRSA. In full, the CDR3 is CASSIATGGRSAEQFF.

This clone occurred a few times. Gene names denote mouse genes. The read ends 4 residues before the CDR3 terminus; that terminus is restored from the germline J gene. The chain employs TRBV19 and TRBJ2-3; 12 bases match TRBD2. J gave up 4 bases and V 3 bases, and 3 bases lay outside the gene matches. The germline V gene has CDR1 FNHDT and CDR2 SITEND (reference sequence). There are 15 residues in the CDR3. CDR3 region: CASSTGTGGTETLYF. CDR3 DNA (partial): TGTGCCAGCAGTACCGGGACTGGGGGGACAGAA. Based on the CDR3 plus reference TRBV19 and TRBJ2-3, the full variable domain is GGIITQTPKFLIGQEGQKLTLKCQQNFNHDTMYWYRQDSGKGLRLIYYSITENDLQKGDLSEGYDASREKKSSFSLTVTSAQKNEMAVFLCASSTGTGGTETLYFGSGTRLTVL.